One and the same sample provided the 18 T cell receptor beta chains below, sequenced in a study of control samples from healthy donors and cancer patients. Data came from immunoSEQ multiplex PCR; TCRdb stores just in-frame clones and leaves some out. The sample lists 95,000 to 150,000 clones, roughly nine tenths occurring once. Input material: blood. The receptors derive from a woman between 18 and 30 years old in good health.

The rearrangement uses TRBV21-1 and TRBJ2-3; the table gives TRBD1 as D, unverified against the DNA. TRBV21-1 is noted as a pseudogene. The CDR3 extends over 17 amino acids. Written as DNA, the CDR3 is TGTGCCAGCACCACACCGCCATTAAGTTTTGGCACAGATACGCAGTATTTT. It yields the protein CASTTPPLSFGTDTQYF.

The rearrangement joins TRBV11-2 to TRBJ2-1; D assignment may be TRBD1 or TRBD2 (5 bases each). This CDR3 is built from 15 residues. With 0 bases removed from V and 8 bases from J, the gap between germline ends came to 14 bases. Germline CDR1 is SGHAT and CDR2 is FQNNGV. This CDR3 reads CASSLDGTLRDEQFF. CDR3 bases: TGTGCCAGCAGCTTAGATGGGACCCTGAGGGATGAGCAGTTCTTC.

The rearrangement uses TRBV6-5 and TRBJ1-2; D might be TRBD1 (6 bases). The germline V gene has CDR1 MNHEY and CDR2 SVGAGI. V was pared by 6 bases and J by 3 bases, with 11 bases between. The CDR3 consists of 13 residues. In DNA, the CDR3 is TGTGCCAGCAGACACAGGGATTACTATGGCTACACCTTC. Its translation: CASRHRDYYGYTF.

The chain employs TRBV5-5 and TRBJ2-2; D is possibly TRBD2 (6 bases). The CDR3 covers 17 residues. V gave up 0 bases and J gave up 2 bases, with 14 bases separating them. The germline CDR1 and CDR2 sequences are SGHKS and YYEKEE (reference sequence). In nucleotides, the CDR3 is TGTGCCAGCAGCTTGGAGGGAGGAATGGTTAACACCGGGGAGCTGTTTTTT. Encoded protein: CASSLEGGMVNTGELFF.

The V call is TRBV19, the J call TRBJ1-2; D is unclear. The germline V gene has CDR1 LNHDA and CDR2 SQIVND (reference sequence). The V end was cut by 6 bases, the J end by 1 base, with 15 bases between. This CDR3 contains 15 residues. This CDR3 reads CASSIKPGLNYGYTF. CDR3 DNA: TGTGCCAGTAGCATCAAACCGGGTCTTAACTATGGCTACACCTTC.

This chain links TRBV7-6 with TRBJ2-7; TRBD2 agrees at 13 bases. This CDR3 is 16 amino acids long. V was pared by 4 bases and J by 0 bases, with 3 bases of the junction left unmatched. Germline V gene lookup returns CDR1 SGHVS and CDR2 FNYEAQ. CDR3 sequence: CASSSGTSGASYEQYF. Written as DNA, the CDR3 is TGTGCCAGCAGCTCCGGGACTAGCGGGGCCTCCTACGAGCAGTACTTC.

The V gene is TRBV7-8, the J gene TRBJ2-3, with TRBD2 identical over 9 bases. CDR3 length: 18 amino acids. Looked up from germline, CDR1 is SGHVS and CDR2 is FQNEAQ. After removal of 0 bases from V and 6 bases from J, the junction contained 13 bases not matched to a gene. The CDR3, as DNA: TGTGCCAGCAGCTTAGCGCCCACTTGGCGGGGGGGGTGGGATACGCAGTATTTT. Its translation: CASSLAPTWRGGWDTQYF. Variable domain in full (rest from reference TRBV7-8 and TRBJ2-3): GAGVSQSPRYKVAKRGQDVALRCDPISGHVSLFWYQQALGQGPEFLTYFQNEAQLDKSGLPSDRFFAERPEGSVSTLKIQRTQQEDSAVYLCASSLAPTWRGGWDTQYFGPGTRLTVL.

The V gene is TRBV4-1, the J gene TRBJ2-5, with 10 positions matching TRBD2. The CDR3 is 17 residues long. With 3 bases clipped from V and 5 bases from J, the junction kept 12 bases outside the gene matches. The V gene's germline CDR1 is MGHRA and CDR2 YSYEKL. The DNA of the CDR3 is TGCGCCAGCAGCCATGGGATAGCGGGAGGAAATATTGAGACCCAGTACTTC. Protein sequence: CASSHGIAGGNIETQYF.

The chain recombines TRBV6-5 with TRBJ1-1, with D uncertain. The CDR3 length is 12 residues. V shed 7 bases and J shed 4 bases, with 10 bases lying between them. CDR1 is MNHEY, CDR2 SVGAGI, per germline. The CDR3 region is CASNSGPTEAFF. The CDR3 nucleotides read TGTGCCAGCAATTCCGGACCCACTGAAGCTTTCTTT.

This chain joins TRBV19 and TRBJ2-3; 10 positions agree with TRBD2. With 4 bases clipped from V and 3 bases from J, the junction kept 7 bases outside the gene matches. Germline-derived CDR1 and CDR2 are LNHDA and SQIVND (reference sequence). There are 16 residues in the CDR3. Here the CDR3 DNA reads TGTGCCAGTAGTACACCTAGCGGGGGCACAACAGATACGCAGTATTTT. Its protein product is CASSTPSGGTTDTQYF.

V usage is TRBV27 and J usage is TRBJ1-5; unclear D gene. Deletions cut 5 bases from V and 6 bases from J, with 11 bases between. Germline loops: CDR1 MNHEY, CDR2 SMNVEV (reference sequence). This CDR3 is 13 amino acids long. As DNA, the CDR3 is TGTGCCAGCAGTCGTGGCATCAGTCAGCCCCAGCATTTT. Protein product: CASSRGISQPQHF.

The rearrangement uses TRBV24-1 and TRBJ2-3, with 10 bases identical to TRBD1. Trimming at V came to 9 bases and at J to 2 bases, leaving 4 bases not matched to a gene. Germline assignment: CDR1 KGHDR and CDR2 SFDVKD. This CDR3 spans 14 amino acids. The CDR3 nucleotides read TGTGCCACCGGGACAGGGGCTTACACAGATACGCAGTATTTT. Translation gives CATGTGAYTDTQYF.

This clone was detected once. CDR3 nucleotide sequence: TGTGCCAGCAGCTTGGACGCGCGGGAGGGCCGTGAGCAGTTCTTC. Translating it yields CASSLDAREGREQFF. The chain uses TRBV5-4 and TRBJ2-1; TRBD2 matches at 9 bases. The germline gives CDR1 SGHNT, CDR2 YYREEE (reference sequence). With 0 bases clipped from V and 9 bases from J, the junction kept 7 bases outside the gene matches. There are 15 residues in the CDR3.

J is TRBJ2-7 and V is TRBV18; D is uncertain. V was pared by 5 bases and J by 4 bases, with 12 bases between. The CDR3 is made up of 13 amino acids. CDR1 and CDR2 (germline): KGHSH, LQKENI. CDR3 nucleotides: TGTGCCAGCTCATTTGCAGGCACATACGAGCAGTACTTC. This sequence encodes CASSFAGTYEQYF.

As DNA, the CDR3 is TGTGCCAGCGAAGACGGCACTGAAGCTTTCTTT. Amino acids: CASEDGTEAFF. The rearrangement joins TRBV27 to TRBJ1-1; D is uncertain. Germline V CDR1 and CDR2: MNHEY, SMNVEV (reference sequence). There are 11 residues in the CDR3. V shed 8 bases and J shed 4 bases, with 8 bases lying between them.

The chain is built from TRBV10-2 and TRBJ2-1, with no clear D. Trimming took off 5 bases at V and 4 bases at J, with 12 bases between the two ends. The germline gives CDR1 WSHSY, CDR2 SAAADI. CDR3 length equals 14 residues. CDR3 amino acids: CASSRLGTYNEQFF. The CDR3 coding sequence is TGCGCCAGCAGTCGGCTGGGAACTTACAATGAGCAGTTCTTC.

This clone has just a few counts. This chain links TRBV7-8 with TRBJ2-7; 9 bases are shared with TRBD2. CDR3 length equals 16 residues. Trimming cost V 2 bases and J 4 bases; bases outside gene matches: 9. In germline, CDR1 is SGHVS, CDR2 FQNEAQ. In nucleotides, the CDR3 is TGTGCCAGCAGCTTAAGGGGGGCTAGCGGGAATTACGAGCAGTACTTC. It translates to CASSLRGASGNYEQYF. The full variable domain, with the rest looked up from reference TRBV7-8 and TRBJ2-7, is GAGVSQSPRYKVAKRGQDVALRCDPISGHVSLFWYQQALGQGPEFLTYFQNEAQLDKSGLPSDRFFAERPEGSVSTLKIQRTQQEDSAVYLCASSLRGASGNYEQYFGPGTRLTVT.

This chain links TRBV7-9 with TRBJ2-7; no firm D call. Looked up from germline, CDR1 is SEHNR and CDR2 is FQNEAQ (reference sequence). The CDR3 spans 12 residues. V gave up 7 bases and J gave up 7 bases, with 14 bases separating them. In DNA, the CDR3 is TGTGCCAGCACCCGATCTGGTTTTGAGCAGTACTTC. Translating it yields CASTRSGFEQYF.